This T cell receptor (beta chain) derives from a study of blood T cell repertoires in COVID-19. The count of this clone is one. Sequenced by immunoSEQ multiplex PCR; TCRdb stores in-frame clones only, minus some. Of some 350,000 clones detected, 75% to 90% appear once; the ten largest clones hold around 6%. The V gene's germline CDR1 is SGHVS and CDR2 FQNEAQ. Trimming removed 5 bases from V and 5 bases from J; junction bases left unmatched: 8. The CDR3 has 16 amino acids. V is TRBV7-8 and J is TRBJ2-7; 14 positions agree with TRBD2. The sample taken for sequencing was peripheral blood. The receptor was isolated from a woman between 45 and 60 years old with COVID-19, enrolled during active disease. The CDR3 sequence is CASSTGTSGRLHEQYF. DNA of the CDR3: TGTGCCAGCAGCACAGGGACTAGCGGGAGACTCCACGAGCAGTACTTC.